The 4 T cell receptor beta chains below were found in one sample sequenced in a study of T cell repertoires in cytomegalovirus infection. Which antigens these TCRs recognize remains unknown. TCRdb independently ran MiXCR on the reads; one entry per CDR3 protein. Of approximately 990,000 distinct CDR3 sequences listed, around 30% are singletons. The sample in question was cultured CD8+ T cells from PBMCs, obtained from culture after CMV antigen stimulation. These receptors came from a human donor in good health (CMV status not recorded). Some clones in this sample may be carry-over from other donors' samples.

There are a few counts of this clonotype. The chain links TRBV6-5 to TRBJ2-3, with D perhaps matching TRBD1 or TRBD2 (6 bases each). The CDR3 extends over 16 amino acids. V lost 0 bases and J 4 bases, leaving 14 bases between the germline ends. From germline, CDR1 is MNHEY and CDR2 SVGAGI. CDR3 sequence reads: CASSYSGGVKADTQYF. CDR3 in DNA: TGTGCCAGCAGTTACTCCGGGGGCGTAAAGGCAGATACGCAGTATTTT.

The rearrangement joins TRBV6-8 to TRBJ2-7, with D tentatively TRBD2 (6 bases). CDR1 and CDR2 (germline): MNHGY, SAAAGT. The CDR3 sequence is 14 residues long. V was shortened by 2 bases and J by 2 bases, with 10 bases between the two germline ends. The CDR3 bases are TGTGCCAGCAGTTACCGGGTAGCGGCCTACGAGCAGTACGTC. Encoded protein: CASSYRVAAYEQYV.

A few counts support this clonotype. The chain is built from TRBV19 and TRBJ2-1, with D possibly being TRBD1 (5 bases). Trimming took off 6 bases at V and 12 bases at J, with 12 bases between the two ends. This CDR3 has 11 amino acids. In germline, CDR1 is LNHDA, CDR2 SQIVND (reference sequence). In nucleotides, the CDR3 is TGTGCCAGTAGGCAGGGCCTGGGGCAGTTCTTC. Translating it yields CASRQGLGQFF.

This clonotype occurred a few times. CDR3 bases: TGTGCCAGCAGCACATCAGCTGGCAGGGTCGAAGCTAACTATGGCTACACCTTC. This encodes CASSTSAGRVEANYGYTF. The chain uses TRBV7-6 and TRBJ1-2, with a possible D match to TRBD1 (5 bases). CDR1 is SGHVS, CDR2 FNYEAQ, per germline. CDR3 length equals 18 residues. The V and J ends lost 5 bases and 0 bases respectively, with 22 bases between them.